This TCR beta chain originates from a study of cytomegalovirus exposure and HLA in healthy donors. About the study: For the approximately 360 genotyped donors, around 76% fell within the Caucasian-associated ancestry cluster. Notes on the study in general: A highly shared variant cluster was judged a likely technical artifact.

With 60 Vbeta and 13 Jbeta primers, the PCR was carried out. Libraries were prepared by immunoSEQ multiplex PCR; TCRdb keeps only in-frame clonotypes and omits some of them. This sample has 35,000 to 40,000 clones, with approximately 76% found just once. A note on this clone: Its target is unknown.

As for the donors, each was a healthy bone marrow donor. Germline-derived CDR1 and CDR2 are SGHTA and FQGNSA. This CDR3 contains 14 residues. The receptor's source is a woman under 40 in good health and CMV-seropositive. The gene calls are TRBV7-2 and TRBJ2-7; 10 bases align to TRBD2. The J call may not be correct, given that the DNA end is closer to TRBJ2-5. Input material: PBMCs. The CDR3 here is CASSLEGLAKTQYF. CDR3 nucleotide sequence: TGTGCCAGCAGCTTAGAGGGACTAGCGAAGACCCAGTACTTC.